This T cell receptor (beta chain) was obtained from a study of CD8 T cells in ankylosing spondylitis. Study findings and constraints: Several highly homologous variants made up a TCR beta motif, and this motif appeared characteristic of ankylosing spondylitis blood. Reportedly, matched ankylosing spondylitis synovial fluid was significantly enriched for disease-linked clones.

The CDR3 contains 14 residues. V lost 10 bases to trimming and J lost 5 bases; unmatched junction nucleotides: 14. CDR1 is SEHNR and CDR2 is FQNEAQ in the germline V gene (reference sequence). Construction of TCR beta libraries was performed using quantitative 5'-RACE with molecular barcodes. TCRdb ran MiXCR on the 5' RACE reads and lists one entry per CDR3 protein. This table has under 250,000 distinct CDR3 sequences, roughly a tenth appearing once. In this sample, this clonotype turned up a few times. Its specificity is unknown. Sequenced input: blood, either unsorted or a sorted T cell fraction (not recorded which). The genes are TRBV7-9 and TRBJ2-7; 7 nucleotides agree with TRBD1. This sequence originates from a male donor with ankylosing spondylitis or in good health (not recorded which). The DNA of the CDR3 is TGTGCCACCGACAGTTCGACAGGGAGAGACGAGCAGTACTTC. Translated, it gives CATDSSTGRDEQYF.